Listed below are T cell receptor beta chains from one sample, sequenced in a study of T cells in Graves' hyperthyroidism and ophthalmopathy. One entry per CDR3 protein, called by TCRdb with MiXCR from the multiplex PCR reads. The table shows 490,000 or so distinct CDR3 sequences, with around 50% occurring only once. Source material: peripheral blood or thyroid tissue (not recorded which). These receptors originate from an adult woman with Graves' disease, either hyperthyroidism or ophthalmopathy (not recorded which). The CDR3 runs from the conserved cysteine through the conserved F or W. Each record gives: D gene, clone size, J gene, V gene, CDR3 DNA, CDR3 protein. A D gene is named only where the DNA matches it firmly. Expanded clones are given a class, and other clones once, few, many or no size at all.

d_gene: TRBD1
abundance: many
j_gene: TRBJ1-5
v_gene: TRBV12-3/TRBV12-4
CDR3nt: TGTGCCAGCAGACAGGGGGGCGGTCAGCCCCAGCATTTT
CDR3aa: CASRQGGGQPQHF

d_gene: TRBD2
abundance: many
j_gene: TRBJ2-7
v_gene: TRBV20-1
CDR3nt: TGCAGTGCCGCACACCAAACTAGCGGGAGTTACGAGCAGTACTTC
CDR3aa: CSAAHQTSGSYEQYF

d_gene: .
abundance: .
j_gene: TRBJ1-2
v_gene: TRBV6-5
CDR3nt: TGTGCCAGCAGTCCGTTGGGGTTCTATGGCCACACCTTC
CDR3aa: CASSPLGFYGHTF

d_gene: .
abundance: many
j_gene: TRBJ2-2
v_gene: TRBV2
CDR3nt: TGTGCCAGAATTCCGGGACAGAACACCGGGGAGCTGTTTTTT
CDR3aa: CARIPGQNTGELFF

d_gene: .
abundance: once
j_gene: TRBJ1-1
v_gene: TRBV19
CDR3nt: TGTGCCAGTAGTATAGATCAGAGTCGGGACACTGAAGCTTTCTTT
CDR3aa: CASSIDQSRDTEAFF

d_gene: .
abundance: .
j_gene: TRBJ1-2
v_gene: TRBV29-1
CDR3nt: TGCAGCGTCTCCCGTGATGGGAGTAGGGATGGCTACACCTTC
CDR3aa: CSVSRDGSRDGYTF

d_gene: TRBD2
abundance: .
j_gene: TRBJ2-5
v_gene: TRBV7-2
CDR3nt: TGTGCCAGCAGCTGGATTAGCGGGAGTGGAGAGACCCAGTACTTC
CDR3aa: CASSWISGSGETQYF

d_gene: .
abundance: few
j_gene: TRBJ2-5
v_gene: TRBV7-6
CDR3nt: TGTGCCAGCAGCTTAGGTTCCGGTAGGCTTGGAGAGACCCAGTACTTC
CDR3aa: CASSLGSGRLGETQYF

d_gene: .
abundance: .
j_gene: TRBJ2-2
v_gene: TRBV9
CDR3nt: TGTGCCAGCAGCGTAGAAATCGGGGAGCTGTTTTTT
CDR3aa: CASSVEIGELFF

d_gene: TRBD1
abundance: .
j_gene: TRBJ1-4
v_gene: TRBV7-9
CDR3nt: TGTGCCAGCACCAGGGGGCCTAATGAAAAACTGTTTTTT
CDR3aa: CASTRGPNEKLFF

d_gene: .
abundance: .
j_gene: TRBJ1-1
v_gene: TRBV29-1
CDR3nt: TGCAGCGTCCTTGGCAGAGCGAACACTGAAGCTTTCTTT
CDR3aa: CSVLGRANTEAFF

d_gene: .
abundance: .
j_gene: TRBJ2-5
v_gene: TRBV2
CDR3nt: TGTGCCAGCAGTACCCCCACTGAACGCGAGACCCAGTACTTC
CDR3aa: CASSTPTERETQYF

d_gene: TRBD1
abundance: .
j_gene: TRBJ2-1
v_gene: TRBV10-3
CDR3nt: TGTGCCATCAGACCCGGGACAGGGGACTACAATGAGCAGTTCTTC
CDR3aa: CAIRPGTGDYNEQFF

d_gene: TRBD2
abundance: few
j_gene: TRBJ2-3
v_gene: TRBV2
CDR3nt: TGTGCCAGCAGTGACCTAGCGGGAGTCACAGATACGCAGTATTTT
CDR3aa: CASSDLAGVTDTQYF

d_gene: TRBD2
abundance: few
j_gene: TRBJ2-5
v_gene: TRBV7-2
CDR3nt: TGTGCCAGCAGCTTAGGGCGGGGGGGCCAAGAGACCCAGTACTTC
CDR3aa: CASSLGRGGQETQYF

d_gene: .
abundance: few
j_gene: TRBJ1-1
v_gene: TRBV7-8
CDR3nt: TGTGCCAGCAGCTTGAGGTCCGGAGAAGCTTTCTTT
CDR3aa: CASSLRSGEAFF

d_gene: .
abundance: .
j_gene: TRBJ1-2
v_gene: TRBV29-1
CDR3nt: TGCAGCGTTCCAGGCTCGAACTATGGCTACACCTTC
CDR3aa: CSVPGSNYGYTF

d_gene: TRBD2
abundance: once
j_gene: TRBJ2-5
v_gene: TRBV7-2
CDR3nt: TGTGCCAGCAGCCCGGACGGGGGGGCCCAGTACTTC
CDR3aa: CASSPDGGAQYF

d_gene: .
abundance: many
j_gene: TRBJ1-5
v_gene: TRBV12-3/TRBV12-4
CDR3nt: TGTGCCAGCACCCAAAACGCGGAAGCTACGGGTCAGCCCCAGCATTTT
CDR3aa: CASTQNAEATGQPQHF

d_gene: .
abundance: .
j_gene: TRBJ1-4
v_gene: TRBV15
CDR3nt: TGTGCCACCAGCCTCACGGGGTCCAGTGAAAAACTGTTTTTT
CDR3aa: CATSLTGSSEKLFF

d_gene: .
abundance: many
j_gene: TRBJ2-5
v_gene: TRBV20-1
CDR3nt: TGCAGTGCTGGCATACAAAACGGGGAGACCCAGTACTTC
CDR3aa: CSAGIQNGETQYF

d_gene: TRBD1
abundance: .
j_gene: TRBJ1-1
v_gene: TRBV7-8
CDR3nt: TGTGCCAGCAGCATCGGACAGGGAGGTCAGAACACTGAAGCTTTCTTT
CDR3aa: CASSIGQGGQNTEAFF

d_gene: TRBD1
abundance: .
j_gene: TRBJ2-7
v_gene: TRBV29-1
CDR3nt: TGCAGCGTTGTCCCTGGGACAGGGGTTAACGAGCAGTACTTC
CDR3aa: CSVVPGTGVNEQYF

d_gene: TRBD1
abundance: .
j_gene: TRBJ1-5
v_gene: TRBV15
CDR3nt: TGTGCCACCAGCAGCAGACAGGGCGGGCGTCAGCCCCAGCATTTT
CDR3aa: CATSSRQGGRQPQHF

d_gene: TRBD2
abundance: many
j_gene: TRBJ2-7
v_gene: TRBV29-1
CDR3nt: TGCAGCGTTGCTAGCGGGGGCTACTACGAGCAGTACTTC
CDR3aa: CSVASGGYYEQYF

d_gene: TRBD2
abundance: many
j_gene: TRBJ2-7
v_gene: TRBV5-8
CDR3nt: TGTGCCAGCAGCTTGCGGCCTAGCGGTAACTACGAGCAGTACTTC
CDR3aa: CASSLRPSGNYEQYF

d_gene: .
abundance: .
j_gene: TRBJ1-5
v_gene: TRBV5-1
CDR3nt: TGCGCCAGCAGCTTGGGGTCAGATAATCAGCCCCAGCATTTT
CDR3aa: CASSLGSDNQPQHF

d_gene: TRBD1
abundance: many
j_gene: TRBJ1-3
v_gene: TRBV5-1
CDR3nt: TGCGCCAGCAGCTGGGACAGGGGAACTGGAAACACCATATATTTT
CDR3aa: CASSWDRGTGNTIYF

d_gene: .
abundance: many
j_gene: TRBJ2-7
v_gene: TRBV29-1
CDR3nt: TGCAGCGTTGGATCATCCTACGAGCAGTACTTC
CDR3aa: CSVGSSYEQYF